These 11 T cell receptor beta chains share one sample of origin, sequenced in a study of response to subunit inactivated influenza vaccine. TCRdb fed the RT-PCR reads into MiXCR, producing one record per CDR3 protein. The data contain about 520,000 distinct CDR3 sequences, approximately 6.9% of them seen just once; the ten biggest clones take up over 10%. This specimen consisted of PBMCs from blood, obtained around 25 months after vaccination. The receptors were sampled from a man between 50 and 69 years old who received an inactivated influenza vaccine.

The chain combines TRBV29-1 with TRBJ2-3; D is uncertain. The CDR3 has 12 amino acids. The germline V gene encodes CDR1 SQVTM and CDR2 ANQGSEA. V lost 5 bases and J 0 bases, leaving 6 bases between the germline ends. CDR3 residues: CSVQLSTDTQYF. CDR3 bases: TGCAGCGTTCAGCTTAGCACAGATACGCAGTATTTT.

V and J are TRBV21-1 and TRBJ2-1; the D call of TRBD2 is as the table states it, not checked on the DNA. TRBV21-1 is classified as a pseudogene. This CDR3 is 19 amino acids long. CDR3 amino acids: CASSKRGTSGRFGYNEQFF. DNA of the CDR3: TGTGCCAGCAGCAAAAGAGGGACTAGCGGGAGGTTTGGCTACAATGAGCAGTTCTTC.

This clonotype was seen once. A clone one base away is much larger, so this may be a read error. Here the CDR3 DNA reads TGCAGCATACGGCGGCTGGGACACCAGGGTAATGAGCAGTTATTC. Residues: CSIRRLGHQGNEQLF. The chain carries TRBV29-1 and TRBJ2-1; tentatively, D is TRBD1 (6 bases). This CDR3 has 15 amino acids. CDR1 is SQVTM, CDR2 ANQGSEA, per germline.

The V call is TRBV4-3, the J call TRBJ2-3; TRBD2 matches at 7 bases. The ends lost 1 base at V and 2 bases at J; junction bases unmatched: 6. CDR3 length: 16 residues. CDR1 and CDR2 (germline): LGHNA, YSLEER. CDR3 DNA sequence: TGCGCCAGCAGCCAAGGTGCTAGCGGATTCACAGATACGCAGTATTTT. Amino acid sequence: CASSQGASGFTDTQYF.

This clonotype was seen only a few times. The rearrangement links TRBV5-1 to TRBJ2-5; TRBD2 matches 11 bases. Trimming cost V 2 bases and J 5 bases; bases outside gene matches: 2. The CDR3 is made up of 14 amino acids. Germline-derived CDR1 and CDR2 are SGHRS and YFSETQ. The CDR3 here is CASSFTSGSETQYF. In nucleotides, the CDR3 is TGCGCCAGCAGCTTTACTAGCGGGAGTGAGACCCAGTACTTC. The full variable domain, with the rest looked up from reference TRBV5-1 and TRBJ2-5, is KAGVTQTPRYLIKTRGQQVTLSCSPISGHRSVSWYQQTPGQGLQFLFEYFSETQRNKGNFPGRFSGRQFSNSRSEMNVSTLELGDSALYLCASSFTSGSETQYFGPGTRLLVL.

This clonotype has a handful of counts. The chain employs TRBV30 and TRBJ2-7; D tentatively fits TRBD1 or TRBD2 (6 bases each). Looked up from germline, CDR1 is GTSNPN and CDR2 is SVGIG (reference sequence). Trimming stripped 8 bases from V and 5 bases from J, with 13 bases between. CDR3 length: 11 amino acids. The CDR3 protein is CAGGTSDEQYF. The CDR3 nucleotides are TGTGCCGGCGGGACATCCGACGAGCAGTACTTC.

Only a few counts were recorded for this clonotype. The CDR3 loop is CASSNLVALHF. In nucleotides, the CDR3 is TGTGCCAGCAGTAACCTTGTGGCCCTCCACTTT. The chain links TRBV6-2 or TRBV6-3 to TRBJ1-6; D gene ambiguous. V was clipped by 5 bases and J by 14 bases, with 10 bases between them. CDR3 length equals 11 residues. Looked up from germline, CDR1 is MNHEY and CDR2 is SVGEGT.

This clonotype has more than one count but fewer than ten. The chain recombines TRBV19 with TRBJ2-7; 8 bases are a match to TRBD2. The CDR3 runs 14 residues. Germline trimming cut 6 bases from V and 2 bases from J; bases unmatched to any gene: 6. Germline V gene sequence: CDR1 LNHDA, CDR2 SQIVND (reference sequence). The CDR3 reads CASSPGGVTYEQYF. The CDR3 DNA reads TGTGCCAGTAGCCCCGGGGGGGTGACCTACGAGCAGTACTTC.

The chain joins TRBV14 to TRBJ2-2; D possibly uses TRBD1 or TRBD2 (6 bases each). Germline loops: CDR1 SGHDN, CDR2 FVKESK. V was shortened by 4 bases and J by 2 bases, with 17 bases between the two germline ends. CDR3 length: 17 residues. CDR3 amino acids: CASSRQRGARNTGELFF. CDR3 nucleotides: TGTGCCAGCAGCCGCCAAAGGGGGGCGCGAAACACCGGGGAGCTGTTTTTT.

This clonotype occurred a few times. The V gene is TRBV15, the J gene TRBJ2-7; 13 nucleotides agree with TRBD2. Germline values: CDR1 LNHNV, CDR2 YYDKDF (reference sequence). The CDR3 contains 17 residues. With V trimmed by 3 bases and J by 6 bases, 11 bases remained unmatched. DNA for the CDR3: TGTGCCACCAGCAGTTCTATTCCCGGGACTAGCGGGGCCGAGCAGTACTTC. Encoded protein: CATSSSIPGTSGAEQYF.

This clonotype was seen ten or more times. The V gene is TRBV5-1, the J gene TRBJ1-1, with a tentative D call TRBD1 (5 bases). Trimming shortened V by 2 bases and J by 3 bases, and 14 bases separated the two germline ends. CDR3 size: 15 residues. CDR1 is SGHRS and CDR2 is YFSETQ in the germline V gene. Here the CDR3 DNA reads TGCGCCAGCAGCTTCAGGGCGTCCGGGGACACTGAAGCTTTCTTT. Translated, it gives CASSFRASGDTEAFF.